This is a list of T cell receptor beta chains from one sample in a study of blood T cell repertoires in COVID-19. The protocol was immunoSEQ multiplex PCR, while the TCRdb copy is restricted to in-frame clones and leaves out a portion. The sample has approximately 180,000 clones, approximately 85% seen once; the top ten hold 3.3%. Material: peripheral blood. The receptors were sampled from a man aged 55 to 70 with acute or convalescent COVID-19. Both conserved end residues are part of each CDR3. The D gene is left open where the match is weak. Rows may omit the clone size; those that give it use once, few, many or a size class.

d_call clone_size j_call v_call cdr3_nt cdr3_aa
TRBD2 NA TRBJ2-3 TRBV19 TGTGCCAGTAAGAGCGGGAGTACAGATACGCAGTATTTT CASKSGSTDTQYF
NA NA TRBJ1-6 TRBV30 TGTGCCTGGACGGCTGGACAGTTCAGATCACCCCTCCACTTT CAWTAGQFRSPLHF
TRBD1 NA TRBJ1-6 TRBV19 TGTGCCAGTAGTGAACGACAGGGTTCCTATAATTCACCCCTCCACTTT CASSERQGSYNSPLHF
TRBD1 NA TRBJ1-2 TRBV18 TGTGCCAGCTCACCGGGACAGGGGATCTATGGCTACACCTTC CASSPGQGIYGYTF
NA NA TRBJ2-1 TRBV19 TGTGCCAGTAGTCGGACTAACAATGAGCAGTTCTTC CASSRTNNEQFF
TRBD1 NA TRBJ2-7 TRBV7-8 TGTGCCAGCAGCTTAGTTCTGGACAGGAACTACGAGCAGTACTTC CASSLVLDRNYEQYF
TRBD1 NA TRBJ1-5 TRBV28 TGTGCCAGCAGTCCCGGGACAGGGAAAGGCCCCCAGCATTTT CASSPGTGKGPQHF
TRBD1 few TRBJ1-6 TRBV28 TGTGCCAGCGGTTGGGACAGCTCCTATAATTCACCCCTCCACTTT CASGWDSSYNSPLHF
NA NA TRBJ2-7 TRBV7-2 TGTGCCAGCAGCTTAGATAATAGCGGACCGTCCAGGGAGCAGTACTTC CASSLDNSGPSREQYF
NA few TRBJ2-7 TRBV21-1 TGTGCCACCGGGGGGGCCTACCTAGGACTAGCGGGAGAACTGGCCTACGAGCAGTACTTC CATGGAYLGLAGELAYEQYF
TRBD2 NA TRBJ2-7 TRBV14 TGTGCCAGCAGCCGCTCCACCAGCGGGAGGAACCACGAGCAGTACTTC CASSRSTSGRNHEQYF
TRBD1 NA TRBJ2-7 TRBV5-1 TGCGCCAGCAGCCCGGGCGGGACAGGGGGCTCCTACGAGCAGTACTTC CASSPGGTGGSYEQYF
NA NA TRBJ1-3 TRBV4-1 TGCGCCAGCAGCCAACCGGGGACTGGAAACACCATATATTTT CASSQPGTGNTIYF
NA NA TRBJ1-1 TRBV7-2 TGTGCCAGCAGGCCCGACAGCAAAAACACTGAAGCTTTCTTT CASRPDSKNTEAFF
TRBD2 NA TRBJ2-7 TRBV5-1 TGCGCCAGCAGCCCGGCTCCCGAAACCCGACTAGCGGCGAACTACGAGCAGTACTTC CASSPAPETRLAANYEQYF
NA NA TRBJ1-5 TRBV5-8 TGTGCCAGCAGCCGTTTCAGAGGGTCCCGACAGCCCCAGCATTTT CASSRFRGSRQPQHF
NA NA TRBJ2-7 TRBV7-2 TGTGCCAGCAGCTCCCCCTTCGTGGGGCCCGAGCAGTACTTC CASSSPFVGPEQYF
TRBD2 NA TRBJ2-7 TRBV12-5 TGTGCTAGTGGTTTAGGAACACTAGCGGGAGAACTTTGCTTC CASGLGTLAGELCF
NA NA TRBJ2-7 TRBV19 TGTGCCAGTAGTATACTCCAGGCGGGATCCCTCGAGCAGTACTTC CASSILQAGSLEQYF
NA NA TRBJ2-1 TRBV5-1 TGCGCCAGCAGGGAGCACAATGAGCAGTTCTTC CASREHNEQFF
TRBD1 NA TRBJ1-5 TRBV9 TGTGCCAGCAGCCCGACAGGGGGAGGTCAGCCCCAGCATTTT CASSPTGGGQPQHF
TRBD2 NA TRBJ2-2 TRBV28 TGTGCCAGCGGTCCGACTAGCGGGAGACCTAACACCGGGGAGCTGTTTTTT CASGPTSGRPNTGELFF
TRBD1 NA TRBJ1-6 TRBV28 TGTGCCAGCAGTTTACATGCCGACAGGGTATTTGGGTCACCCCTCCACTTT CASSLHADRVFGSPLHF
TRBD2 NA TRBJ2-1 TRBV5-4 TGTGCCAGCAGCTTGGCTAAACTAGCGAGGGATGAGCAGTTCTTC CASSLAKLARDEQFF
TRBD2 NA TRBJ2-1 TRBV7-9 TGTGCCAGCAGCTTAACTAGCGGATCATTCTACAATGAGCAGTTCTTC CASSLTSGSFYNEQFF
NA NA TRBJ2-5 TRBV9 TGTGCCAGCAGCGTAGGCAGCGGGTGGTACTTC CASSVGSGWYF
NA NA TRBJ2-5 TRBV24-1 TGTGCCACCAGTGAATCGGTAAGGGGGACCCAGTACTTC CATSESVRGTQYF
NA NA TRBJ1-4 TRBV19 TGTGCCAGTAGTATAGGGGGCGCGACTAATGAAAAACTGTTTTTT CASSIGGATNEKLFF
TRBD1 NA TRBJ2-4 TRBV7-8 TGTGCCAGCAGCCGAGGGGGCAGGGCGACGAACATTCAGTACTTC CASSRGGRATNIQYF
NA NA TRBJ1-6 TRBV14 TGTGCCAGCAGCCTCGGGACTAATAATTCACCCCTCCACTTT CASSLGTNNSPLHF
NA NA TRBJ1-1 TRBV27 TGTGCCAGCAGTTTAGGGGCAGGGAGGGGCACTGAAGCTTTCTTT CASSLGAGRGTEAFF
NA NA TRBJ2-3 TRBV28 TGTGCCATTGTCCCGGCGGGGAGCACAGATACGCAGTATTTT CAIVPAGSTDTQYF
NA NA TRBJ2-1 TRBV9 TGTGCCAGCAGCGTAGCTGACGACAGTTACAATGAGCAGTTCTTC CASSVADDSYNEQFF
NA NA TRBJ2-1 TRBV9 TGTGCCAGCAGCGTAGGTCCAGTACAATACAATGAGCAGTTCTTC CASSVGPVQYNEQFF
TRBD1 NA TRBJ2-2 TRBV6-1 TGTGCCAGCAGTGGCGGACAGGGGATTTGGACCGGGGAGCTGTTTTTT CASSGGQGIWTGELFF
NA NA TRBJ1-5 TRBV3-1/TRBV3-2 TGTGCCAGCAGCCAAACCAACAGGGAAAATCAGCCCCAGCATTTT CASSQTNRENQPQHF
TRBD2 few TRBJ2-1 TRBV27 TGTGCCAGCAGTCGCACCGGGACTAGCGGGAGTTATGAGCAGTTCTTC CASSRTGTSGSYEQFF
TRBD1 once TRBJ2-7 TRBV7-2 TGTGCCAGCAGTCCGACAGGGCACGAGCAGTACTTC CASSPTGHEQYF
NA NA TRBJ2-7 TRBV7-2 TGTGCCAGCAGCTTAACAGGGTTAGGTCCCTACGAGCAGTACTTC CASSLTGLGPYEQYF
NA NA TRBJ2-5 TRBV5-1 TGCGCCAGCAGCTTGGGGCCCATGGCCCAGTACTTC CASSLGPMAQYF
TRBD2 NA TRBJ2-3 TRBV12-3/TRBV12-4 TGTGCCAGCAGGACTAGCGGGACAGATACGCAGTATTTT CASRTSGTDTQYF
TRBD2 NA TRBJ2-7 TRBV29-1 TGCAGCGTGGGCGGCGGGAGCTCCTACGAGCAGTACTTC CSVGGGSSYEQYF
NA many TRBJ1-1 TRBV5-4 TGTGCCAGCAGCTCGTACGGGGGGGCGAGCACTGAAGCTTTCTTT CASSSYGGASTEAFF
NA NA TRBJ1-5 TRBV7-2 TGTGCCAGCAGCTTAGGAGGGAAGCCCCAGCATTTT CASSLGGKPQHF
NA NA TRBJ2-7 TRBV28 TGTGCCAGCAGTTTATTTTCAGGGGAAGCCGAGCAGTACTTC CASSLFSGEAEQYF